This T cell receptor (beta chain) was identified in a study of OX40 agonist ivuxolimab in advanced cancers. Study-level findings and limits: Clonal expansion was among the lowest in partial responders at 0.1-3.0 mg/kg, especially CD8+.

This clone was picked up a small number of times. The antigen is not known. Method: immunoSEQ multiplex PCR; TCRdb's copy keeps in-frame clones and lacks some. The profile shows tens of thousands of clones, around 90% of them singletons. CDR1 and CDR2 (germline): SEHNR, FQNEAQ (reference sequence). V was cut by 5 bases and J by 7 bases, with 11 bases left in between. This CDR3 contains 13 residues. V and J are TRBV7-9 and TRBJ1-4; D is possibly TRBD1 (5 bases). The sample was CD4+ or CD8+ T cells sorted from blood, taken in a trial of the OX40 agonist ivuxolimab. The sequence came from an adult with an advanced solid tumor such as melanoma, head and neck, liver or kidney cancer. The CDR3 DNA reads TGTGCCAGCAGCCGGGGGAGTAGTGAAAAACTGTTTTTT. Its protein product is CASSRGSSEKLFF.